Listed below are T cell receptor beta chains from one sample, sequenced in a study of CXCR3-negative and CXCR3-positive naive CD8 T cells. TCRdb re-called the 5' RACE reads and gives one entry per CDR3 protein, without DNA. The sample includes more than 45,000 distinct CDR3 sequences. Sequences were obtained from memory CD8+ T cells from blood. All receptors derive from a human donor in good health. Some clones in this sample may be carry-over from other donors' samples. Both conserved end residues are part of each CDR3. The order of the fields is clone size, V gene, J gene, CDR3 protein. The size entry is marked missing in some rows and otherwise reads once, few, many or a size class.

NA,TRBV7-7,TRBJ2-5,CASSLDGTAQATQYF
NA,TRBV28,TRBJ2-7,CASRLRSYEQYF
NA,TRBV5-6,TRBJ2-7,CASSLGGTVYEQYF
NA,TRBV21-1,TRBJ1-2,CASSKALGPTYGYTF
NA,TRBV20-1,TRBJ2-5,CSAGDYQETQYF
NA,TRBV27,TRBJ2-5,CASSLEVGVAQYF
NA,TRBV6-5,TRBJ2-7,CASSYGDSRYEQYF
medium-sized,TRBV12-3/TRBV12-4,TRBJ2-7,CASSQDPRIYEQYF
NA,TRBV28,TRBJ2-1,CASSLASGTYNEQFF
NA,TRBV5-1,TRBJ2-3,CASSPGADTQYF
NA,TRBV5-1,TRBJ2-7,CASRFTGGALGEEQYF